The text below deals with one T cell receptor (beta chain). CDR1 and CDR2 (germline): SGHKS, YYEKEE (reference sequence). J was trimmed by 4 bases and V by 1 base; bases with no gene match: 5. The CDR3 runs to 15 residues. The data belong to a study of blood T cell repertoires in COVID-19. Study information: COVID-19 samples, acute and convalescent, were from the United States, Italy and Spain. PBMCs, B-cell-depleted T cells, or T cells provided the cDNA or gDNA that made up the material.

In the original analysis: How many nucleated cells were present was estimated from reference gene primer amplification. Sequencing used immunoSEQ multiplex PCR; TCRdb keeps in-frame clones, though not all of them. V, J and clone size reflect that table, while D and trimming were determined from the DNA. The data contain approximately 30,000 clones, around 73% of them singletons. The clonotype was recovered from a woman in her fifties or sixties with acute or convalescent COVID-19. V gene TRBV5-5 combines with J gene TRBJ2-3; 8 bases align to TRBD1. Sequences were obtained from peripheral blood. The CDR3 DNA reads as TGTGCCAGCAGCTTGTATACAGGGGGAGCAGATACGCAGTATTTT. Translation gives CASSLYTGGADTQYF.